The table lists the clone carrying this TCR beta chain with many counts. What it recognizes is unknown. This entry is derived from a study of T cells after yellow fever vaccination. The study's findings and limits: Shared CD4/CD8 clonotypes were a small share, likely from convergent recombination.

The V end lost 1 base, the J end lost 5 bases, and 17 bases lay between the germline ends. The length of the CDR3 is 17 residues. The germline V gene has CDR1 MNHNS and CDR2 SASEGT. In TCRdb, the 5' RACE reads were re-called with MiXCR into one record per CDR3 protein. Altogether 250,000 to 300,000 distinct CDR3 sequences are present, around 5.2% being singletons, with the ten largest covering 3% to 4%. This receptor was obtained from a young man who received the YFV17D yellow fever vaccine. The chain joins TRBV6-1 to TRBJ1-4; weak D call: TRBD1 (5 bases). Sequencing was performed on CD4+ T cells sorted from PBMCs, taken on the day of the yellow fever booster vaccination. The CDR3 nucleotides are TGTGCCAGCAGTGAAGGACAGTTCGAGTATTGGAATGAAAAACTGTTTTTT. Translating it yields CASSEGQFEYWNEKLFF.